A few counts support the clone carrying this T cell receptor beta chain. The data belong to a study of regulatory T cells in long-lasting Graves disease. Arm-PCR of CDR3 regions and iRepertoire HTBI primers were used to build TCR beta libraries. Each CDR3 protein is one row after TCRdb ran MiXCR on the multiplex PCR reads. Of around 400,000 distinct CDR3 sequences listed, approximately 12% were seen once; the top ten hold approximately 20%. Time point described: newly diagnosed GD, antithyroid drugs for less than 3 months. The TCR library was prepared using RNA isolated from PBMCs. CDR1 and CDR2 (germline): SGDLS, YYNGEE. The ends were cut back, 4 bases at V and 0 bases at J, with 8 bases in the middle. The CDR3 spans 14 residues. A further study also used this sample, focusing on T cells in Graves' hyperthyroidism and ophthalmopathy.

This receptor was identified in a woman aged 18-35 years with Graves disease. The sample consisted of peripheral blood mononuclear cells (PBMCs), taken at new diagnosis, from a patient treated with antithyroid drugs. The chain has TRBV9 and TRBJ1-3, with D unresolved. The CDR3 loop is CASSKGGSGNTIYF. DNA for the CDR3: TGTGCCAGCAGCAAGGGCGGCTCTGGAAACACCATATATTTT.